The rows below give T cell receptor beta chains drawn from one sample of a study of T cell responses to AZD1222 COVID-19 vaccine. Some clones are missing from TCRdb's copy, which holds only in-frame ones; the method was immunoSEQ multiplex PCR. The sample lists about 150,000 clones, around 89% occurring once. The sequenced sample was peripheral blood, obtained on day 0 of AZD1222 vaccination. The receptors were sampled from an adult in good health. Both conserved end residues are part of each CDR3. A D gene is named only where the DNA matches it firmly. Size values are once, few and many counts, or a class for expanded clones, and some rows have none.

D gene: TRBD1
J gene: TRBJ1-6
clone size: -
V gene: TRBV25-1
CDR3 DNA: TGTGCCAGCAGTCTCGGGACAGGGTACTCACCCCTCCACTTT
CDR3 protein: CASSLGTGYSPLHF

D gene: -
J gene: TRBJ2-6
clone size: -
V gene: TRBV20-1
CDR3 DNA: TGCAGTGCTAGTGCTGGACAGCCCTCTGGGGCCAACGTCCTGACTTTC
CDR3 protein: CSASAGQPSGANVLTF

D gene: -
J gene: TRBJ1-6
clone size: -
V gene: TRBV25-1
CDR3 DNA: TGTGCCAGCAGTGACGGACTGGGGTCACCCCTCCACTTT
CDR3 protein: CASSDGLGSPLHF

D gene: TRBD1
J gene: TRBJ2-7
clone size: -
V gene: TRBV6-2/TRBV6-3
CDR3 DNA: TGTGCCAGCAGTTACTCCGTCGGCACCGGGACAGGGTTATACGAGCAGTACTTC
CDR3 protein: CASSYSVGTGTGLYEQYF

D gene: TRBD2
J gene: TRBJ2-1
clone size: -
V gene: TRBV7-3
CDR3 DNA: TGTGCCAGCAGCTTGGGGGGACTAGAGAAGCAGTTCTTC
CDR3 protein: CASSLGGLEKQFF

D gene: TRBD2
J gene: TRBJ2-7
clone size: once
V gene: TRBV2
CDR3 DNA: TGTGCCAGCGAGGCGGGGGGCTCCTACGAGCAGTACTTC
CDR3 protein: CASEAGGSYEQYF

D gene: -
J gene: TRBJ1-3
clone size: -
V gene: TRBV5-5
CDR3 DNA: TGTGCCAGCAGCTACCTGGGGGCAAACTCTGGAAACACCATATATTTT
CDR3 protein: CASSYLGANSGNTIYF

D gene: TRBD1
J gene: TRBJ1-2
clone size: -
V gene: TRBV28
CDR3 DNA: TGTGCCAGCACGCAGTACAGGGGGCATGGCTACACCTTC
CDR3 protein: CASTQYRGHGYTF

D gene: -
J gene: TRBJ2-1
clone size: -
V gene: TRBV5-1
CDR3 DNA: TGCGCCAGCAGCTTGAGGTGGGGGGCCGGCAATGAGCAGTTCTTC
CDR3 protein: CASSLRWGAGNEQFF

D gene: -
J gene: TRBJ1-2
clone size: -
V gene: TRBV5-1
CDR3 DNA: TGCGCCACCAGTCAGACCCAGGGCCTTTATAGTAGCTACACCTTC
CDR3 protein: CATSQTQGLYSSYTF

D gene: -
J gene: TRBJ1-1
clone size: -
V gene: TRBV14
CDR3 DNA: TGTGCCAGCAGCCACCTCCCGCACACTGAAGCTTTCTTT
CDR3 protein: CASSHLPHTEAFF

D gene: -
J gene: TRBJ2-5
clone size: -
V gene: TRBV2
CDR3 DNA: TGTGCCAGCAAGACAGAAGAGACCCAGTACTTC
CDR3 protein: CASKTEETQYF

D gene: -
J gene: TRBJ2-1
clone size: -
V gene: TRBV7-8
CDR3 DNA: TGTGCCAGCAGCTTAGGGCCGCTAGGGGGCGGGGTGGAGCAGTTCTTC
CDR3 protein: CASSLGPLGGGVEQFF

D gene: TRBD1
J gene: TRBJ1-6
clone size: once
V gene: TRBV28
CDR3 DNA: TGTGCCAGCAGTCCGGGACAGGGGGCTAGAATGTCACCCCTCCACTTT
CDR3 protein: CASSPGQGARMSPLHF

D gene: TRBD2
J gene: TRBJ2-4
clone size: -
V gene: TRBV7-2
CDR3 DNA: TGTGCCAGCAGCTTAGTTAGCGGGGGTGTAAAAAACATTCAGTACTTC
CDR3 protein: CASSLVSGGVKNIQYF